Listed here are 28 T cell receptor beta chains from one sample, sequenced in a study of blood T cells in healthy people across ages. Primed by a sample-barcoded 5' primer and a J-beta primer mix, a second PCR proceeded for about 7 to 11 cycles. MiXCR was run by TCRdb on the 5' RACE reads, yielding one entry per CDR3 protein. Of over a million distinct CDR3 sequences listed, around 55% were seen once; the top ten hold 6.5% to 8.5%. Specimen: blood. These receptors were obtained from a man younger than 30 in good health.

This chain uses TRBV6-2 or TRBV6-3 with TRBJ1-1; possible D gene TRBD1, 5 bases. Looked up from germline, CDR1 is MNHEY and CDR2 is SVGEGT. Trimming pared 5 bases from V and 12 bases from J, leaving 16 bases between. The CDR3 covers 12 residues. CDR3 region: CASSLRGQRTFF. The CDR3 DNA reads as TGTGCCAGCAGTCTGAGGGGTCAGCGGACTTTCTTT.

This clonotype was recorded a few times. The chain combines TRBV20-1 with TRBJ1-1; the D is unclear. This CDR3 region has 13 residues. Germline V gene lookup returns CDR1 DFQATT and CDR2 SNEGSKA (reference sequence). The V and J ends lost 0 bases and 0 bases respectively, with 5 bases between them. In DNA form, the CDR3 reads TGCAGTGCTAGAGATAGTCTGAACACTGAAGCTTTCTTT. Protein sequence: CSARDSLNTEAFF.

This chain uses TRBV7-6 with TRBJ1-1; no clear D. CDR1 is SGHVS, CDR2 FNYEAQ, per germline. This CDR3 spans 16 amino acids. Trimming removed 5 bases from V and 1 base from J, with 17 bases in between. The CDR3 DNA is TGTGCCAGCAGCACCCCGGAATTGGAACAGAACACTGAAGCTTTCTTT. It translates to CASSTPELEQNTEAFF.

Comment on this clonotype: A clone one base away is much larger, so this may be a read error. The chain employs TRBV6-2 or TRBV6-3 and TRBJ2-3; no definite D call. The CDR3 runs 13 residues. The germline V gene encodes CDR1 MNHEY and CDR2 SVGEGT. Trimming removed 4 bases at V and 2 bases at J, with 7 bases between. CDR3: CASSFGLTDTQYF. CDR3 DNA sequence: TGTGCCAGCAGTTTTGGCCTCACAGATACGCAGTATTTT.

The CDR3 nucleotides are TGTGCCACCAGCAGAGATAAGGGTACCACCCAGCCCCAGCATTTT. Amino acids: CATSRDKGTTQPQHF. The chain is built from TRBV15 and TRBJ1-5; D is ambiguous. Germline values: CDR1 LNHNV, CDR2 YYDKDF (reference sequence). CDR3 size: 15 residues. Trimming took off 0 bases at V and 7 bases at J, with 13 bases between the two ends.

This chain links TRBV29-1 with TRBJ2-6; D might be TRBD1 (5 bases). Between the trimmed V and J ends, which lost 7 bases and 0 bases, there was a span of 16 bases. Germline loops: CDR1 SQVTM, CDR2 ANQGSEA. The CDR3 has 16 amino acids. DNA of the CDR3: TGCAGCGCTGTGACAGTTGAGAACTCTGGGGCCAACGTCCTGACTTTC. This codes for CSAVTVENSGANVLTF.

This CDR3 is CASSLDPISYEQYF. In DNA form, the CDR3 reads TGTGCCAGCAGCCTAGACCCCATCTCCTACGAGCAGTACTTC. V is TRBV7-2 and J is TRBJ2-7, with D unresolved. The CDR3 spans 14 residues. V was clipped by 5 bases and J by 0 bases, with 11 bases between them. CDR1 and CDR2 from the germline V gene are SGHTA and FQGNSA.

The CDR3 DNA follows: TGTGCCAGCAAGAGCAGACAGGTCTCCTACAATGAGCAGTTCTTC. Translating gives CASKSRQVSYNEQFF. The gene calls are TRBV28 and TRBJ2-1; possibly TRBD1 for D (6 bases). This CDR3 is built from 15 residues. Germline-derived CDR1 and CDR2 are MDHEN and SYDVKM. With 7 bases removed from V and 0 bases from J, the gap between germline ends came to 13 bases.

This clonotype was seen only once. The V and J genes are TRBV20-1 and TRBJ2-7; tentatively, D is TRBD2 (6 bases). V lost 1 base, J lost 2 bases, and 12 bases lay in between. In germline, CDR1 is DFQATT, CDR2 SNEGSKA (reference sequence). The CDR3 is 14 residues long. CDR3 coding DNA: TGCAGTGCTAGAGGTAGCGGCCTACCCTACGAGCAGTACTTC. Translating it yields CSARGSGLPYEQYF.

The V call is TRBV6-1, the J call TRBJ1-2; D gene uncertain. V lost 9 bases, J lost 2 bases, and 10 bases lay in between. Germline V gene data show CDR1 as MNHNS and CDR2 as SASEGT. CDR3 size: 12 residues. The CDR3 bases are TGTGCCAGTAAACCGTTAAACTATGGCTACACCTTC. This translates into CASKPLNYGYTF.

V gene TRBV27 combines with J gene TRBJ2-1; D perhaps matches TRBD1 (6 bases). V lost 5 bases, J lost 6 bases, and 11 bases lay in between. CDR1 is MNHEY, CDR2 SMNVEV, per germline (reference sequence). CDR3 length: 13 residues. The CDR3 sequence: CASSTGMFNEQFF. The CDR3 DNA follows: TGTGCCAGCAGTACAGGGATGTTCAATGAGCAGTTCTTC.

This CDR3 is CASSRRQGGYEKLFF. CDR3 DNA sequence: TGTGCCAGCAGCCGTCGACAGGGGGGGTATGAAAAACTGTTTTTT. This rearrangement joins TRBV14 to TRBJ1-4; 9 nucleotides align to TRBD1. In germline, CDR1 is SGHDN, CDR2 FVKESK. The CDR3 extends over 15 amino acids. Germline trimming cut 4 bases from V and 6 bases from J; bases unmatched to any gene: 6.

The J gene is TRBJ2-1, the V gene TRBV7-2; no definite D call. This CDR3 has 15 residues. Germline V lookup: CDR1 SGHTA, CDR2 FQGNSA. V lost 1 base, J lost 5 bases, and 12 bases lay in between. CDR3: CASSLEASPHNEQFF. The DNA of the CDR3 is TGTGCCAGCAGCTTAGAGGCCTCGCCCCACAATGAGCAGTTCTTC.

The rearrangement joins TRBV20-1 to TRBJ1-4, with unresolved D. V gave up 2 bases and J gave up 0 bases, with 7 bases separating them. CDR1 and CDR2 from the germline V gene are DFQATT and SNEGSKA (reference sequence). The CDR3 is 14 amino acids. CDR3 residues: CSARSRPTNEKLFF. The CDR3 nucleotides are TGCAGTGCTAGAAGCAGACCAACTAATGAAAAACTGTTTTTT.

This clonotype occurred a few times. This rearrangement joins TRBV6-6 to TRBJ2-4, with a tentative D call TRBD2 (5 bases). This CDR3 has 12 amino acids. V shed 0 bases and J shed 13 bases, with 10 bases lying between them. CDR1 is MNHNY and CDR2 is SVGAGI in the germline V gene (reference sequence). CDR3 residues: CASSYSPGEQYF. CDR3 DNA: TGTGCCAGCAGTTACTCCCCTGGGGAGCAGTACTTC.

This rearrangement joins TRBV4-1 to TRBJ2-1, with D perhaps TRBD2 (5 bases). The J call may be in error: the DNA end matches TRBJ2-7 better. CDR1 and CDR2 from the germline V gene are MGHRA and YSYEKL. The CDR3 totals 14 residues. This CDR3 reads CASSQVPGYNEQYF. DNA for the CDR3: TGCGCCAGCAGCCAGGTCCCGGGATACAATGAGCAGTACTTC.

V gene TRBV11-2 combines with J gene TRBJ2-5, with a possible D match to TRBD1 (6 bases). The DNA end is a closer match to TRBJ2-7, so the J assignment may be wrong. Germline CDR1 SGHAT, CDR2 FQNNGV. There are 15 residues in the CDR3. The CDR3: CASSIRQERWYEQYF. DNA for the CDR3: TGTGCCAGCAGCATCAGACAGGAGCGATGGTACGAGCAGTACTTC.

This clonotype was observed a single time. This chain connects TRBV19 to TRBJ1-5; no firm D call. Germline values: CDR1 LNHDA, CDR2 SQIVND (reference sequence). CDR3 length equals 13 residues. V lost 6 bases and J 6 bases, leaving 12 bases between the germline ends. CDR3 loop: CASRSPPSQPQHF. DNA for the CDR3: TGTGCCAGTAGGTCACCTCCTAGTCAGCCCCAGCATTTT.

The chain combines TRBV29-1 with TRBJ2-4, with 12 bases fitting TRBD2. The length of the CDR3 is 15 residues. The germline V gene has CDR1 SQVTM and CDR2 ANQGSEA. J lost 7 bases, V lost 4 bases, and 8 bases had no gene match. CDR3 coding DNA: TGCAGCGTTGTAACTAGCGGGGGGACAAGGAACATTCAGTACTTC. Its protein product is CSVVTSGGTRNIQYF.

The chain joins TRBV6-6 to TRBJ1-2; no firm D call. The CDR3 length is 14 residues. Looked up from germline, CDR1 is MNHNY and CDR2 is SVGAGI (reference sequence). Trimming removed 7 bases at V and 5 bases at J, with 17 bases between. The CDR3 loop is CASTDPVASYGYTF. The DNA of the CDR3 is TGTGCCAGCACCGACCCAGTAGCGTCGTATGGCTACACCTTC.

The chain uses TRBV15 and TRBJ2-5, with D perhaps matching TRBD1 (5 bases). Germline lookup yields CDR1 LNHNV and CDR2 YYDKDF (reference sequence). CDR3 length: 19 amino acids. The V gene lost 0 bases and the J gene lost 5 bases, with 25 bases spanning the gap. The CDR3 nucleotides are TGTGCCACCAGCAGAGATCATTTAGGGTTTGTCAGGGATGGCGAGACCCAGTACTTC. Its protein is CATSRDHLGFVRDGETQYF.

This clonotype has just a few counts. CDR3 amino acids: CASSGRDRNTDTQYF. The CDR3 nucleotides read TGTGCCAGCAGTGGCCGGGACAGGAACACAGATACGCAGTATTTT. J is TRBJ2-3 and V is TRBV6-1, with 8 bases that match TRBD1. The CDR3 sequence is 15 residues long. V was clipped by 4 bases and J by 2 bases; unmatched bases: 5. Germline assignment: CDR1 MNHNS and CDR2 SASEGT.

This clonotype was counted at least ten times. The J gene is TRBJ2-1, the V gene TRBV25-1; D gene uncertain. The V gene lost 6 bases and the J gene lost 10 bases, with 10 bases spanning the gap. The germline gives CDR1 MGHDK, CDR2 SYGVNS. The CDR3 spans 11 residues. This CDR3 reads CASSLYLEQFF. The CDR3 DNA sequence: TGTGCCAGCAGCCTTTATCTCGAGCAGTTCTTC.

This clonotype was found once. The chain employs TRBV15 and TRBJ2-7, with a tentative D call TRBD1 (5 bases). V was cut by 0 bases and J by 0 bases, with 9 bases left in between. Germline V gene lookup returns CDR1 LNHNV and CDR2 YYDKDF (reference sequence). The CDR3 contains 15 residues. In DNA form, the CDR3 reads TGTGCCACCAGCAGAGATGGCAGGGCCTCCTACGAGCAGTACTTC. Amino acid sequence: CATSRDGRASYEQYF. Full variable domain (outside the CDR3, taken from reference TRBV15 and TRBJ2-7): DAMVIQNPRYQVTQFGKPVTLSCSQTLNHNVMYWYQQKSSQAPKLLFHYYDKDFNNEADTPDNFQSRRPNTSFCFLDIRSPGLGDTAMYLCATSRDGRASYEQYFGPGTRLTVT.

This sequence joins TRBV2 and TRBJ1-2; D might be TRBD1 (5 bases). The CDR3 loop spans 13 amino acids. V shed 3 bases and J shed 4 bases, with 9 bases lying between them. Germline CDR1 SNHLY, CDR2 FYNNEI. CDR3: CASSDRDVYGYTF. The CDR3, as DNA: TGTGCCAGCAGTGACAGGGACGTCTATGGCTACACCTTC.

Here the CDR3 DNA reads TGTGCCAGCTACCTCCAGAGCTCCTATAATTCACCCCTCCACTTT. Translated, it gives CASYLQSSYNSPLHF. This chain joins TRBV27 and TRBJ1-6; D unclear. The CDR3 covers 15 residues. Trimming stripped 8 bases from V and 0 bases from J, with 11 bases between. Germline V gene data show CDR1 as MNHEY and CDR2 as SMNVEV (reference sequence).

This clonotype was recorded a few times. V usage is TRBV2 and J usage is TRBJ2-4, with D hard to call. Germline CDR1 SNHLY, CDR2 FYNNEI. Trimming shortened V by 11 bases and J by 0 bases, and 8 bases separated the two germline ends. The CDR3 is 12 residues long. The CDR3 DNA reads as TGTGCCGGAGTCCTAGCCAAAAACATTCAGTACTTC. Amino acids: CAGVLAKNIQYF. Based on the CDR3 plus reference TRBV2 and TRBJ2-4, the full variable domain is EPEVTQTPSHQVTQMGQEVILRCVPISNHLYFYWYRQILGQKVEFLVSFYNNEISEKSEIFDDQFSVERPDGSNFTLKIRSTKLEDSAMYFCAGVLAKNIQYFGAGTRLSVL.

In its sample, this clonotype was seen a few times. The chain joins TRBV6-5 to TRBJ1-2; D not resolved. CDR1 and CDR2 from the germline V gene are MNHEY and SVGAGI. The CDR3 covers 12 residues. The ends were cut back, 4 bases at V and 3 bases at J, with 6 bases in the middle. The CDR3 spells CASSSDYYGYTF. For the CDR3, the DNA is TGTGCCAGCAGTTCCGACTACTATGGCTACACCTTC.